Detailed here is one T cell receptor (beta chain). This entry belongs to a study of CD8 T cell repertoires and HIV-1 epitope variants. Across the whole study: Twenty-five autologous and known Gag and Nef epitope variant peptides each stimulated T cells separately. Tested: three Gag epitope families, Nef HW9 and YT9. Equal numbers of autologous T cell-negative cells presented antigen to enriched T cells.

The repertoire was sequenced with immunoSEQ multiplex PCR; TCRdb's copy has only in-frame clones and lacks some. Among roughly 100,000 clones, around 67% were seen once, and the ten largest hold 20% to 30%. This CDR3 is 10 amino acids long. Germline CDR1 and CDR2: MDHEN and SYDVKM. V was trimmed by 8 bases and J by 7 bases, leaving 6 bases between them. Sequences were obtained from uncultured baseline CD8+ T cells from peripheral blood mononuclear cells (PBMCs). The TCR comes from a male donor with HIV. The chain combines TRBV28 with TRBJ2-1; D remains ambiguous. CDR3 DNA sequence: TGTGCCAGCGAGGAGAATGAGCAGTTCTTC. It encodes CASEENEQFF.